These T cell receptor beta chains were read from a single sample in a study of T cells expressing NK-cell markers. TCRdb reprocessed the 5' RACE reads and reports one entry per CDR3 protein, with no DNA. In all, the sample yields almost 450,000 distinct CDR3 sequences. Sequenced: blood T cells: a sorted CD56 or NKG2C T cell subset, CD4+ or CD8+ T cells, or bulk PBMC T cells (not recorded which). These receptor sequences come from a woman between 18 and 75 years old in good health. Each CDR3 is given with its conserved first and last residue. Each record gives: J gene, V gene, CDR3 protein.

TRBJ2-2 | TRBV7-2 | CAARRGLGIGELFF
TRBJ2-4 | TRBV20-1 | CSASTGTGMGQYF
TRBJ2-5 | TRBV18 | CASSRDRVETQYF
TRBJ2-1 | TRBV20-1 | CSAPLLAGTLNEQFF
TRBJ2-7 | TRBV6-2/TRBV6-3 | CASKLGYEQYF
TRBJ1-1 | TRBV20-1 | CSARDGQGRLGKAEAFF
TRBJ2-7 | TRBV4-2 | CASIGTGGEVYF
TRBJ2-3 | TRBV5-4 | CASSGLAGNTDTQYF
TRBJ2-5 | TRBV7-3 | CASSLGLAGAETQYF
TRBJ2-3 | TRBV4-2 | CASSQGLVGSDQWDTQYF
TRBJ1-4 | TRBV28 | CASRSTGAGEKLFF
TRBJ2-1 | TRBV3-1 | CASSQSWRATYNEQFF
TRBJ2-2 | TRBV21-1 | CASTRISGPKAGELFF
TRBJ2-1 | TRBV7-8 | CASRSREPNEQFF
TRBJ1-1 | TRBV27 | CASRTDTGSPEAFF
TRBJ1-1 | TRBV29-1 | CSVDSGGTEAFF
TRBJ2-7 | TRBV29-1 | CSVPRGAGQYF
TRBJ2-1 | TRBV14 | CASSQDSVSWDEQFF
TRBJ1-2 | TRBV4-3 | CASSQGIGIFYGYTF
TRBJ2-5 | TRBV6-2/TRBV6-3 | CASSYEGDLQETQYF
TRBJ2-3 | TRBV5-1 | CASRGDSSTDTQYF
TRBJ2-3 | TRBV3-1 | CASSQVIGHRGDTQYF